These T cell receptor beta chains were read from a single sample in a study of beta chain features in type 1 diabetes. The repertoire was sequenced with immunoSEQ multiplex PCR; TCRdb's copy has only in-frame clones and lacks some. The table shows under 200,000 clones, with approximately 9.1% occurring only once. The sequenced sample consisted of central memory CD4+ T cells from blood. These receptors all stem from a woman under 30 in good health. CDR3s include the opening cysteine and the closing phenylalanine or tryptophan. The order of the fields is CDR3 DNA, CDR3 protein, V gene, J gene, clone size, D gene. D genes are given only for firm matches. Size is omitted from some rows. Given values are once, few, many or a class for expanded clones.

TGTGCCATCGGACAGGGTTATAATTCACCCCTCCACTTT	CAIGQGYNSPLHF	TRBV6-5	TRBJ1-6	few	TRBD1
TGTGCCAGCAACGAACAGGGAACTCAGCCCCAGCATTTT	CASNEQGTQPQHF	TRBV2	TRBJ1-5	few	NA
TGTGCCAGCAGCGGACTGTTTAGCGGGTCTAGCACAGATACGCAGTATTTT	CASSGLFSGSSTDTQYF	TRBV9	TRBJ2-3	once	TRBD2
TGCGCCAGCAGCTTGGGGCAGGATGGCTACACCTTC	CASSLGQDGYTF	TRBV5-1	TRBJ1-2	few	NA
TGTGCACGCCTGGGGGCCACAGATACGCAGTATTTT	CARLGATDTQYF	TRBV7-2	TRBJ2-3	NA	NA
TGTGCCAGCAGCTTAGCGAAGGGGGTGGCCGGGGAGCTGTTTTTT	CASSLAKGVAGELFF	TRBV7-6	TRBJ2-2	few	NA
TGTGCCAGCAGCCCCCTAGGCGGGAGGGGAACAGATACGCAGTATTTT	CASSPLGGRGTDTQYF	TRBV7-9	TRBJ2-3	few	TRBD2
TGTGCCAGTAGTACCTCGGGACAGGCTGGAAACACCATATATTTT	CASSTSGQAGNTIYF	TRBV19	TRBJ1-3	few	TRBD1
TGTGCCAGCAAGAGGTCCTATAGCAATCAGCCCCAGCATTTT	CASKRSYSNQPQHF	TRBV2	TRBJ1-5	NA	NA
TGTGCCAGCAGCAAAGGAAGTCTCAGAAACACCGGGGAGCTGTTTTTT	CASSKGSLRNTGELFF	TRBV21-1	TRBJ2-2	NA	NA
TGTGCCACCAGCAGAGTCGGCAGGGAGGCTGAAGCTTTCTTT	CATSRVGREAEAFF	TRBV15	TRBJ1-1	NA	NA
TGTGCCAGCAGCTTAGATGGGGCCCCCTCAAGGGAGCAGTACTTC	CASSLDGAPSREQYF	TRBV7-2	TRBJ2-7	few	NA
TGCGCCAGCAGCCAAATCTACATGACAGGGCACGAGCAGTACTTC	CASSQIYMTGHEQYF	TRBV4-1	TRBJ2-7	NA	TRBD1
TGTGCCTGGAGTCTGGGCCCTGGAAACACCATATATTTT	CAWSLGPGNTIYF	TRBV30	TRBJ1-3	few	NA
TGTGCCAGCAGCCATGACATAGGGAGAGGAGGCAATGAGCAGTTCTTC	CASSHDIGRGGNEQFF	TRBV7-9	TRBJ2-1	few	NA
TGTGCCAGCAGCTTGAAACAGGCCTATGGCTACACCTTC	CASSLKQAYGYTF	TRBV5-6	TRBJ1-2	NA	NA
TGTGCCAGCAGCTACCAGATGGCGGGAGGGCCGGGGGAGACCCAGTACTTC	CASSYQMAGGPGETQYF	TRBV2	TRBJ2-5	NA	TRBD2
TGTGCTAGTGGTTTGGCCTACTCAGGGGTGGGGGATGAGCAGTTCTTC	CASGLAYSGVGDEQFF	TRBV12-5	TRBJ2-1	NA	NA
TGCGCCAGCAGGGGACTAGCGGGAGTCGGCGGGGAGCTGTTTTTT	CASRGLAGVGGELFF	TRBV5-1	TRBJ2-2	NA	TRBD2
TGCGCCAGCAGTCCCAGACAGGGCCGGAGCACTGAAGCTTTCTTT	CASSPRQGRSTEAFF	TRBV23-1	TRBJ1-1	few	TRBD1
TGTGCCAGCTCACCACCGGGAGCGGGAAACACAGATACGCAGTATTTT	CASSPPGAGNTDTQYF	TRBV18	TRBJ2-3	NA	TRBD2
TGTGCCAGCAGGCGGACTAGCGGGGGTATAGGCGACGAGCAGTACTTC	CASRRTSGGIGDEQYF	TRBV5-6	TRBJ2-7	few	TRBD2
TGTGCCAGCAGCTCCCCTTGGGCGGGGACCTACAATGAGCAGTTCTTC	CASSSPWAGTYNEQFF	TRBV5-6	TRBJ2-1	few	NA
TGTGCCAGCAGCTTAAGTCCGCAGGGCCAAGCTTTCTTT	CASSLSPQGQAFF	TRBV7-3	TRBJ1-1	NA	NA
TGTGCCAGCAGCTTAGATAGCGTAGTTGGCTACACCTTC	CASSLDSVVGYTF	TRBV7-2	TRBJ1-2	NA	NA
TGTGCTAGTGGTTTGGTTCTCCCCGGGGTAGGGTATGGCTACACCTTC	CASGLVLPGVGYGYTF	TRBV12-5	TRBJ1-2	NA	NA
TGTGCCAGCAGCGTAGCGGAGGGTTCCTTTGAGCAGTACTTC	CASSVAEGSFEQYF	TRBV9	TRBJ2-7	many	NA
TGTGCCAGCAGCCTACAGGGGGGCACAGATACGCAGTATTTT	CASSLQGGTDTQYF	TRBV5-5	TRBJ2-3	NA	TRBD1
TGTGCCAGCAGCGCGGGGCGGGAGACCCAGTACTTC	CASSAGRETQYF	TRBV11-2	TRBJ2-5	NA	NA
TGCAGCGCAGAAATAATAACTAACTATGGCTACACCTTC	CSAEIITNYGYTF	TRBV29-1	TRBJ1-2	NA	NA
TGCGCCAGCAGCCCGGGGGGGCCCCATTCCTACGAGCAGTACTTC	CASSPGGPHSYEQYF	TRBV5-1	TRBJ2-7	NA	TRBD2
TGTGCCAGCAGAGCAGGAAGAAAAAATCAAGAGACCCAGTACTTC	CASRAGRKNQETQYF	TRBV2	TRBJ2-5	NA	NA
TGTGCCAGCAGCTCGGACAGGGGGCTTGGTGAAAAACTGTTTTTT	CASSSDRGLGEKLFF	TRBV7-9	TRBJ1-4	NA	TRBD1
TGTGCCAGCAGCCGGGGGGGCAGCCAGAACTATGGCTACACCTTC	CASSRGGSQNYGYTF	TRBV7-2	TRBJ1-2	NA	NA
TGTGCCAGCAGGAAGAGTACAGACTATGGCTACACCTTC	CASRKSTDYGYTF	TRBV25-1	TRBJ1-2	NA	NA
TGTGCCAGCAGCTCCGGGACAGCCGAATCACCCCTCCACTTT	CASSSGTAESPLHF	TRBV9	TRBJ1-6	NA	TRBD1
TGTGCCAGCTCACAACAGAAGAACACCGGGGAGCTGTTTTTT	CASSQQKNTGELFF	TRBV18	TRBJ2-2	few	NA
TGTGCCACCGGCCCCCGGGGGGAAGATACGCAGTATTTT	CATGPRGEDTQYF	TRBV6-5	TRBJ2-3	NA	TRBD2
TGTGCCAGCAGCGTACAGGCGGGAGTGAATGAGCAGTTCTTC	CASSVQAGVNEQFF	TRBV9	TRBJ2-1	NA	TRBD2
TGTGCCAGCTCACCACAGGGGGACACTGAAGCTTTCTTT	CASSPQGDTEAFF	TRBV18	TRBJ1-1	NA	NA
TGTGCCAGCAGCGAACCGAGGAGGGAACAGACCTTC	CASSEPRREQTF	TRBV7-6	TRBJ1-2	NA	NA
TGTGCCAGCAGCACTAGGGTAGGAAATGAGCAGTTCTTC	CASSTRVGNEQFF	TRBV7-2	TRBJ2-1	few	NA
TGTGCCAGTAGTATATCCTTCCTGGGGACTGGAAGCTCCTACGAGCAGTACTTC	CASSISFLGTGSSYEQYF	TRBV19	TRBJ2-7	few	NA
TGTGCCAGCTCACCGGGGACAGACTACGAGCAGTACTTC	CASSPGTDYEQYF	TRBV18	TRBJ2-7	few	TRBD1
TGTGCCAGCAGCCCCCGCCAAGGAAGGGAGGAGACCCAGTACTTC	CASSPRQGREETQYF	TRBV4-2	TRBJ2-5	few	NA
TGTGCCATCAGGACCGGGACAGGGAAACACGAGCAGTACTTC	CAIRTGTGKHEQYF	TRBV10-3	TRBJ2-7	few	TRBD1
TGTGCCAGCAGCCAGTCACAGGGTCTGCCCCCAGCTTTCTTT	CASSQSQGLPPAFF	TRBV14	TRBJ1-1	NA	NA
TGTGCCAGCAGTCCCGGTAGACTAGCGGGAGCCCCAGAGACCCAGTACTTC	CASSPGRLAGAPETQYF	TRBV28	TRBJ2-5	few	TRBD2
TGTGCCAGCAGTTTATCCAGGGGGGATCAGCCCCAGCATTTT	CASSLSRGDQPQHF	TRBV27	TRBJ1-5	NA	TRBD1
TGTGCCAGCTCACTTGGACAGGGACGTCGTGTACCGGGCAATCAGCCCCAGCATTTT	CASSLGQGRRVPGNQPQHF	TRBV18	TRBJ1-5	few	TRBD1
TGTGCCAGCAGTTCCGCCGGGAGGGACGAGCAGTACTTC	CASSSAGRDEQYF	TRBV6-6	TRBJ2-7	few	TRBD2
TGTGCCAGCAGCTTTTCCGAGAATCAGCCCCAGCATTTT	CASSFSENQPQHF	TRBV11-2	TRBJ1-5	few	NA
TGTGCCAGCAGCTATCTCGGACAGGGGCACTATGGCTACACCTTC	CASSYLGQGHYGYTF	TRBV7-2	TRBJ1-2	NA	TRBD1
TGTGCCAGCAGCTTAGCGATGGGCCCCTACGAGCAGTACTTC	CASSLAMGPYEQYF	TRBV11-3	TRBJ2-7	few	NA
TGTGCCAGCAGTGAGACCGGGACTAGCGGGGTGATTCGGGAGACCCAGTACTTC	CASSETGTSGVIRETQYF	TRBV2	TRBJ2-5	NA	TRBD2